What follows are 25 T cell receptor beta chains derived from one specimen sequenced in a study of blood T cells in healthy people across ages. For the second PCR, which ran for roughly 7 to 11 cycles, a sample-barcoded 5' primer and a J-beta primer mix were used. TCRdb recomputed calls from the 5' RACE reads with MiXCR, one row per CDR3 protein. The sample holds roughly 1.7 million distinct CDR3 sequences, roughly 32% seen once. The sequencing sample was made of blood. These receptor sequences come from a woman in her twenties or thirties in good health.

This clonotype came up a few times. The genes are TRBV6-1 and TRBJ2-1; D gene ambiguous. Trimming stripped 1 base from V and 2 bases from J, with 12 bases between. The CDR3 runs 16 residues. The V gene's germline CDR1 is MNHNS and CDR2 SASEGT. The CDR3 bases are TGTGCCAGCAGTGAAGGGGAAGGGTTTCCCTACAATGAGCAGTTCTTC. Encoded protein: CASSEGEGFPYNEQFF.

There are a few counts of this clonotype. The J gene is TRBJ1-1, the V gene TRBV27, with D maybe TRBD1 (5 bases). The CDR3 loop spans 17 amino acids. CDR1 and CDR2 (germline): MNHEY, SMNVEV (reference sequence). The V and J ends lost 5 bases and 0 bases respectively, with 19 bases between them. This CDR3 is CASSPRRGTLMNTEAFF. CDR3 nucleotides: TGTGCCAGCAGTCCCAGGCGGGGGACCTTAATGAACACTGAAGCTTTCTTT.

The table lists this clonotype with a few counts. The chain joins TRBV9 to TRBJ2-7; tentative D call: TRBD2 (6 bases). In germline, CDR1 is SGDLS, CDR2 YYNGEE. CDR3 length equals 14 residues. V was trimmed by 3 bases and J by 6 bases, leaving 16 bases between them. The CDR3 DNA is TGTGCCAGCAGCGGTGCCTCCGCGGGGAGCGAGCAGTACTTC. It translates to CASSGASAGSEQYF. Using reference TRBV9 and TRBJ2-7 for the parts outside the CDR3, the full variable domain is DSGVTQTPKHLITATGQRVTLRCSPRSGDLSVYWYQQSLDQGLQFLIQYYNGEERAKGNILERFSAQQFPDLHSELNLSSLELGDSALYFCASSGASAGSEQYFGPGTRLTVT.

A few counts support this clonotype. This rearrangement joins TRBV6-1 to TRBJ2-3; D perhaps matches TRBD2 (6 bases). Trimming shortened V by 5 bases and J by 3 bases, and 12 bases separated the two germline ends. Germline values: CDR1 MNHNS, CDR2 SASEGT. The CDR3 runs to 14 residues. CDR3 sequence: CASSRRDLTDTQYF. The CDR3 DNA sequence: TGTGCCAGCAGTAGGAGGGACCTAACAGATACGCAGTATTTT.

This clonotype came up a few times. The J gene is TRBJ2-3, the V gene TRBV6-1; the match to TRBD2 covers 12 bases. V lost 3 bases, J lost 4 bases, and 11 bases stayed unmatched. Germline CDR1 is MNHNS and CDR2 is SASEGT. This CDR3 is built from 18 residues. CDR3 in DNA: TGTGCCAGCAGTGATGCCCACGGGGCTAGCGGGAGGGCAGATACGCAGTATTTT. As protein: CASSDAHGASGRADTQYF.

The V gene is TRBV2, the J gene TRBJ2-1; possible D gene TRBD1, 5 bases. V was clipped by 7 bases and J by 8 bases, with 21 bases between them. In germline, CDR1 is SNHLY, CDR2 FYNNEI. The CDR3 totals 15 residues. The chain's CDR3 is CASIGPYRHGDEQFF. CDR3 nucleotide sequence: TGTGCCAGCATCGGCCCTTACAGGCATGGGGATGAGCAGTTCTTC.

The rearrangement joins TRBV20-1 to TRBJ2-1; D is ambiguous. CDR3 length: 16 residues. Germline CDR1 DFQATT, CDR2 SNEGSKA (reference sequence). Deletions cut 6 bases from V and 4 bases from J, with 22 bases between. The CDR3 spells CSAHSGWAALYNEQFF. CDR3 DNA: TGCAGTGCCCATTCAGGCTGGGCCGCCCTTTACAATGAGCAGTTCTTC.

This clonotype was recorded at least ten times. This chain links TRBV4-1 with TRBJ1-2, with TRBD1 matching 7 bases. V shed 5 bases and J 4 bases; nucleotides not matched to a gene: 10. This CDR3 region has 15 residues. Germline CDR1 and CDR2: MGHRA and YSYEKL. CDR3 DNA sequence: TGCGCCAGCAGCTCCAACAGGGGAGTTGGCTATGGCTACACCTTC. It specifies CASSSNRGVGYGYTF.

This clonotype was counted a single time. CDR3 residues: CASSPSVWANVLTF. CDR3 bases: TGTGCCAGCAGCCCATCGGTCTGGGCCAACGTCCTGACTTTC. V gene TRBV11-2 combines with J gene TRBJ2-6; no clear D gene. Germline V gene lookup returns CDR1 SGHAT and CDR2 FQNNGV. Trimming left V 5 bases short and J 5 bases short, with 10 bases between. CDR3 length equals 14 residues.

With respect to this clonotype: Compared with germline, one end of the junction differs, possibly owing to a read error. The gene calls are TRBV20-1 and TRBJ2-1; 9 nucleotides line up with TRBD2. This CDR3 has 15 amino acids. Germline V gene sequence: CDR1 DFQATT, CDR2 SNEGSKA (reference sequence). CDR3: CSARDRSGGHNEQFF. The CDR3 bases are TGCAGTGCGAGAGACCGGAGCGGGGGGCACAATGAGCAGTTCTTC.

This clonotype has a handful of counts. The chain has TRBV20-1 and TRBJ2-3; the match to TRBD2 covers 14 bases. Germline-derived CDR1 and CDR2 are DFQATT and SNEGSKA (reference sequence). The CDR3 has 15 amino acids. V trimming: 5 bases; J trimming: 13 bases; junction bases outside the gene matches: 14. The CDR3 region is CSAPGLAGVGAQEYF. DNA of the CDR3: TGCAGTGCTCCGGGACTAGCGGGAGTGGGGGCTCAGGAGTATTTT.

This chain links TRBV10-3 with TRBJ1-1; TRBD1 agrees at 8 bases. CDR3 length: 16 amino acids. The V gene's germline CDR1 is ENHRY and CDR2 SYGVKD. V lost 0 bases, J lost 4 bases, and 7 bases stayed unmatched. In DNA, the CDR3 is TGTGCCATCAGTGAGTCCCCCCAGGGGGCAAGCACTGAAGCTTTCTTT. Protein: CAISESPQGASTEAFF.

The V call is TRBV20-1, the J call TRBJ1-5, with D uncertain. Deletions cut 7 bases from V and 1 base from J, with 8 bases between. CDR3 length equals 12 residues. CDR1 and CDR2 (germline): DFQATT, SNEGSKA (reference sequence). CDR3 sequence reads: CSGGRSNQPQHF. DNA for the CDR3: TGCAGTGGCGGACGGAGCAATCAGCCCCAGCATTTT.

The chain links TRBV28 to TRBJ1-2, with 9 positions matching TRBD1. J lost 3 bases, V lost 5 bases, and 10 bases had no gene match. From germline, CDR1 is MDHEN and CDR2 SYDVKM. CDR3 length: 16 amino acids. Written as DNA, the CDR3 is TGTGCCAGCAGTCAGCCCGGGACAGGGTGGGACTATGGCTACACCTTC. It codes for CASSQPGTGWDYGYTF.

In its sample, this clonotype was seen a few times. The chain employs TRBV11-2 and TRBJ2-7, with TRBD2 matching over 10 bases. The better agreement between TRBJ2-5 and the DNA end casts doubt on the J call. CDR1 and CDR2 (germline): SGHAT, FQNNGV. The CDR3 runs to 15 residues. CDR3 protein: CASSFSSGSWETQYF. The CDR3 DNA is TGTGCCAGCAGCTTTTCTAGCGGGAGCTGGGAGACCCAGTACTTC.

This clonotype has only a few counts. CDR3 DNA sequence: TGTGCCACCAGCGACCGGGACAGGGCCTACGAGCAGTACTTC. Its protein is CATSDRDRAYEQYF. This rearrangement joins TRBV15 to TRBJ2-7, with 9 nucleotides matching TRBD1. CDR3 length: 14 amino acids. V gave up 5 bases and J gave up 2 bases; unmatched junction bases: 4. Germline CDR1 and CDR2: LNHNV and YYDKDF (reference sequence).

This sequence joins TRBV9 and TRBJ2-7; 7 bases fit TRBD2. The CDR3 is 16 amino acids. Germline assignment: CDR1 SGDLS and CDR2 YYNGEE. V shed 0 bases and J 3 bases; nucleotides not matched to a gene: 9. The CDR3 here is CASSVGTGGSDYEQYF. Written as DNA, the CDR3 is TGTGCCAGCAGCGTAGGGACTGGCGGGAGTGACTACGAGCAGTACTTC.

This clonotype was seen many times. The rearrangement links TRBV5-1 to TRBJ2-3; tentatively, D is TRBD1 or TRBD2 (5 bases each). This CDR3 region has 17 residues. The germline V gene encodes CDR1 SGHRS and CDR2 YFSETQ. The V end was cut by 4 bases, the J end by 3 bases, with 21 bases between. CDR3 amino acids: CASSKTDSMAGTDTQYF. CDR3 nucleotides: TGCGCCAGCAGCAAAACGGACTCGATGGCAGGGACAGATACGCAGTATTTT.

The genes are TRBV27 and TRBJ2-7; D uncertain. The DNA end favors TRBJ2-5, so the J call may be wrong. The germline V gene has CDR1 MNHEY and CDR2 SMNVEV (reference sequence). The CDR3 covers 15 residues. CDR3 coding DNA: TGTGCCAGCAGGCACACTGGGTGGGTCGTGGAGACCCAGTACTTC. It translates to CASRHTGWVVETQYF.

This clonotype showed up just a few times. This chain links TRBV4-1 with TRBJ1-1; 9 bases match TRBD1. This CDR3 contains 17 residues. Germline CDR1 and CDR2: MGHRA and YSYEKL. V dropped 4 bases and J dropped 4; count of bases not matched to a gene: 13. CDR3 region: CASSLAPIGQGLTEAFF. Here the CDR3 DNA reads TGCGCCAGCAGCCTAGCCCCAATTGGACAGGGGCTCACTGAAGCTTTCTTT.

V is TRBV21-1 and J is TRBJ2-7; the D call TRBD1 from the table was never checked on the DNA. TRBV21-1 is reported as a pseudogene. The CDR3 sequence is 16 residues long. The CDR3 loop reads CASSFRQGKLSYEQYF. The CDR3 coding sequence is TGTGCCAGCAGCTTCCGACAGGGAAAACTCTCCTACGAGCAGTACTTC.

This clonotype was picked up many times. J is TRBJ2-1 and V is TRBV5-1; 9 positions agree with TRBD2. CDR1 is SGHRS, CDR2 YFSETQ, per germline. This CDR3 comprises 15 residues. V lost 1 base to trimming and J lost 7 bases; unmatched junction nucleotides: 6. The CDR3 nucleotides are TGCGCCAGCAGCTTGTTAGCGGGAGCGAGGAATGAGCAGTTCTTC. Protein product: CASSLLAGARNEQFF.

V is TRBV2 and J is TRBJ2-1; 12 bases map to TRBD2. In germline, CDR1 is SNHLY, CDR2 FYNNEI. The V gene end was trimmed by 7 bases and the J gene end by 10 bases; junction bases not matched to a gene: 11. This CDR3 contains 15 residues. The CDR3 loop reads CASKVASGGAGEQFF. The CDR3 region has the DNA TGTGCCAGCAAAGTAGCTAGCGGGGGGGCAGGCGAGCAGTTCTTC.

With regard to this clonotype: Germline is not matched at one junction end, which may reflect a read error. The chain combines TRBV4-2 with TRBJ2-1; TRBD2 agrees at 8 bases. Germline assignment: CDR1 LGHNA and CDR2 YNFKEQ. The CDR3 runs to 15 residues. The CDR3 sequence is CASSQPGGVYNEKFF. As DNA, the CDR3 is TGTGCCAGCAGCCAACCCGGGGGGGTATACAATGAGAAGTTCTTC.

This clonotype was counted only a few times. The chain joins TRBV28 to TRBJ2-7; tentatively, D is TRBD2 (6 bases). The J call is doubtful: the DNA matches TRBJ2-5 better. CDR1 MDHEN and CDR2 SYDVKM come from the germline V gene. The CDR3 length is 13 residues. Here the CDR3 DNA reads TGTGCCAGCAGAGGTGGGAGCGGGGAGACCCAGTACTTC. Protein: CASRGGSGETQYF.